This entry lists 18 T cell receptor beta chains sequenced from one sample in a study of T cells in Graves' hyperthyroidism and ophthalmopathy. RNA transcripts provided the source from which TCR beta CDR3 regions were amplified. First-round RT-PCR with HTBI primers amplified the TCR CDR3 region. TCRdb itself ran the multiplex PCR reads through MiXCR, one entry per CDR3 protein. There are around 500,000 distinct CDR3 sequences in the sample; 20% to 25% occur only once, and approximately 49% lies in the top ten. The sample taken for sequencing was blood. Receptors originate from a woman in her 70s with Graves' ophthalmopathy.

In the case of this clonotype: A much larger clonotype is one base distant, so this may be a read error. The V call is TRBV12-3 or TRBV12-4, the J call TRBJ1-5, with 10 bases aligning to TRBD1. This CDR3 is 17 amino acids long. Here the CDR3 reads CANSLMGQGPINQPQHF. The CDR3 region has the DNA TGTGCCAACAGTTTAATGGGACAGGGGCCGATAAATCAGCCCCAGCATTTT.

This clonotype has a count of ten or more. The chain carries TRBV2 and TRBJ2-1; TRBD2 aligns across 7 bases. With 7 bases clipped from V and 0 bases from J, the junction kept 3 bases outside the gene matches. CDR3 length equals 14 residues. Looked up from germline, CDR1 is SNHLY and CDR2 is FYNNEI. The CDR3 DNA is TGTGCCAGCAAAGGGGACTACTCCTACAATGAGCAGTTCTTC. As protein: CASKGDYSYNEQFF.

The J gene is TRBJ2-2, the V gene TRBV20-1, with D possibly TRBD1 on 6 matching bases. With 7 bases removed from V and 4 bases from J, the gap between germline ends came to 13 bases. The CDR3 length is 13 residues. Germline CDR1 and CDR2: DFQATT and SNEGSKA (reference sequence). CDR3: CSVGRGPTGELFF. CDR3 coding DNA: TGCAGTGTGGGCAGGGGCCCCACCGGGGAGCTGTTTTTT.

The V and J genes are TRBV12-3 or TRBV12-4 and TRBJ2-4, with a weak D call TRBD2 (5 bases). Deletions cut 3 bases from V and 9 bases from J, with 12 bases between. The CDR3 is 13 residues long. This CDR3 reads CASSLLTLGIQYF. The CDR3 DNA reads as TGTGCCAGCAGTTTGTTAACACTAGGCATTCAGTACTTC.

A few counts support this clonotype. The genes are TRBV6-1 and TRBJ2-7; 7 bases fit TRBD1. Per the germline V gene, CDR1 is MNHNS and CDR2 is SASEGT. V lost 0 bases to trimming and J lost 4 bases; unmatched junction nucleotides: 18. This CDR3 has 19 residues. For the CDR3, the DNA is TGTGCCAGCAGTGAAGCTGGCTCTGTACTAGGGGGCGCCTCTTACGAGCAGTACTTC. Protein: CASSEAGSVLGGASYEQYF.

The chain employs TRBV7-9 and TRBJ1-6; D not certain. Germline V CDR1 and CDR2: SEHNR, FQNEAQ (reference sequence). The CDR3 runs to 17 residues. Trimming removed 4 bases from V and 0 bases from J, with 13 bases in between. CDR3 in amino acids: CASSYETQSSYNSPLHF. The CDR3 DNA follows: TGTGCCAGCAGCTACGAGACACAGAGCTCCTATAATTCACCCCTCCACTTT.

This clonotype was picked up a small number of times. The chain is built from TRBV11-2 and TRBJ2-1; the D gene is possibly TRBD2 (5 bases). CDR1 SGHAT and CDR2 FQNNGV come from the germline V gene. V lost 7 bases and J 0 bases, leaving 10 bases between the germline ends. CDR3 size: 14 residues. CDR3 sequence reads: CASIPGSSYNEQFF. Written as DNA, the CDR3 is TGTGCCAGCATTCCTGGGAGCTCCTACAATGAGCAGTTCTTC.

This chain connects TRBV6-2 or TRBV6-3 to TRBJ1-1; a possible D gene is TRBD1 (6 bases). The germline CDR1 and CDR2 sequences are MNHEY and SVGEGT. This CDR3 is built from 16 residues. V gave up 8 bases and J gave up 6 bases, with 25 bases separating them. The CDR3 loop is CASGAINREGHPEAFF. The CDR3 DNA is TGTGCCAGCGGTGCAATAAACAGGGAGGGGCATCCTGAAGCTTTCTTT.

This clonotype has more than one count but fewer than ten. The chain employs TRBV7-2 and TRBJ2-7, with D unresolved. Germline V gene lookup returns CDR1 SGHTA and CDR2 FQGNSA. V gave up 0 bases and J gave up 1 base, with 10 bases separating them. The CDR3 consists of 15 residues. CDR3 in amino acids: CASSLAPHTSYEQYF. The CDR3 DNA reads as TGTGCCAGCAGCTTAGCTCCGCACACATCCTACGAGCAGTACTTC.

The chain combines TRBV5-1 with TRBJ2-3; the match to TRBD2 covers 13 bases. From germline, CDR1 is SGHRS and CDR2 YFSETQ. CDR3 length equals 16 residues. V trimming: 5 bases; J trimming: 5 bases; junction bases outside the gene matches: 8. The CDR3: CASRSGLAGDVDTQYF. Written as DNA, the CDR3 is TGCGCCAGCAGAAGCGGACTAGCGGGAGATGTAGATACGCAGTATTTT.

This clonotype was seen repeatedly, ten times or more. The chain combines TRBV12-3 or TRBV12-4 with TRBJ1-2; TRBD1 is a possible D gene (6 bases). With 5 bases removed from V and 4 bases from J, the gap between germline ends came to 14 bases. This CDR3 region has 14 residues. CDR3 protein: CASSTGLESYGYTF. For the CDR3, the DNA is TGTGCCAGCAGTACAGGGCTAGAAAGCTATGGCTACACCTTC.

The chain links TRBV5-1 to TRBJ1-1; D gene ambiguous. V was shortened by 1 base and J by 4 bases, with 11 bases between the two germline ends. The CDR3 runs to 14 residues. Germline values: CDR1 SGHRS, CDR2 YFSETQ. CDR3 coding DNA: TGCGCCAGCAGCTTGTTGGAGGTGGCCACTGAAGCTTTCTTT. It is translated as CASSLLEVATEAFF.

The rearrangement links TRBV10-1 to TRBJ2-2, with 8 bases that match TRBD1. In germline, CDR1 is WNHNN, CDR2 SYGVQD (reference sequence). V trimming: 6 bases; J trimming: 8 bases; junction bases outside the gene matches: 11. The CDR3 sequence is 15 residues long. Here the CDR3 reads CASSAGGAKVGELFF. Here the CDR3 DNA reads TGCGCCAGCAGCGCAGGGGGCGCAAAGGTTGGGGAGCTGTTTTTT.

The chain carries TRBV19 and TRBJ2-2, with 9 nucleotides matching TRBD1. CDR1 is LNHDA and CDR2 is SQIVND in the germline V gene (reference sequence). The ends lost 5 bases at V and 1 base at J; junction bases unmatched: 2. The CDR3 spans 15 residues. In nucleotides, the CDR3 is TGTGCCAGTAGTCCGGGACAGGGGAACACCGGGGAGCTGTTTTTT. Translation: CASSPGQGNTGELFF.

In its sample, this clonotype was seen many times. V and J are TRBV20-1 and TRBJ2-7, with 10 bases lining up with TRBD2. The V gene's germline CDR1 is DFQATT and CDR2 SNEGSKA (reference sequence). J lost 2 bases, V lost 0 bases, and 10 bases had no gene match. The CDR3 consists of 17 residues. The CDR3 DNA reads TGCAGTGCTAGAGATGTTAGCGGGAGGACTAGTCCCTACGAGCAGTACTTC. Its translation is CSARDVSGRTSPYEQYF.

V gene TRBV20-1 combines with J gene TRBJ2-1; D possibly corresponds to TRBD2 (6 bases). Germline V gene sequence: CDR1 DFQATT, CDR2 SNEGSKA (reference sequence). The CDR3 is made up of 15 amino acids. The V gene lost 0 bases and the J gene lost 5 bases, with 14 bases spanning the gap. CDR3 nucleotides: TGCAGTGCTAGAGATTTCGGGACTCCTAACAATGAGCAGTTCTTC. Residues: CSARDFGTPNNEQFF.

This chain uses TRBV20-1 with TRBJ2-3, with TRBD1 identical over 7 bases. V was clipped by 6 bases and J by 2 bases; unmatched bases: 5. This CDR3 comprises 13 residues. Germline V gene sequence: CDR1 DFQATT, CDR2 SNEGSKA (reference sequence). Written as DNA, the CDR3 is TGCAGTGCCAGGGACAGATCCACAGATACGCAGTATTTT. Translated: CSARDRSTDTQYF.

In this sample, this clonotype turned up many times. V gene TRBV2 combines with J gene TRBJ2-3; no reliable D call. V was pared by 10 bases and J by 0 bases, with 14 bases between. Looked up from germline, CDR1 is SNHLY and CDR2 is FYNNEI. CDR3 length: 14 residues. The CDR3 DNA is TGTGCCATCACGGTCGGTTTTAGCACAGATACGCAGTATTTT. Its translation is CAITVGFSTDTQYF.